This record concerns one T cell receptor beta chain sequence. Antigen: not known. A multiplex PCR was run with 60 Vbeta primers and 13 Jbeta primers. The method was immunoSEQ multiplex PCR; TCRdb's version includes in-frame clones alone and lacks a portion of them. Of fewer than 200,000 clones in the sample, roughly three quarters were seen once. The data derive from a study of cytomegalovirus exposure and HLA in healthy donors. Study outcomes and limitations: As was reported, the classifier diagnosed cytomegalovirus status with high specificity and sensitivity. In vitro work confirmed that a few CMV-associated chains recognize CMV antigens. Sequences of the TCR beta chain were said to predict the HLA-A and HLA-B alleles of most subjects accurately.

The donors comprised healthy bone marrow donors. This CDR3 spans 15 amino acids. Unmatched junction bases numbered 3, after V lost 0 bases and J lost 2 bases. Germline V gives CDR1 MNHEY, CDR2 SVGAGI. V and J are TRBV6-5 and TRBJ2-7; 8 positions match TRBD1. The TCR was taken from a male donor in good health and CMV-seropositive. Specimen: PBMCs. CDR3 loop: CASSYSDRVTYEQYF. CDR3 in DNA: TGTGCCAGCAGTTACTCGGACAGGGTCACCTACGAGCAGTACTTC.